The clone carrying this TCR beta chain was observed a handful of times. The data originate from a study of blood T cell repertoires in COVID-19. CDR1 ENHRY and CDR2 SYGVKD come from the germline V gene. V dropped 4 bases and J dropped 4 bases, with 7 bases sitting between them. The CDR3 covers 13 residues. Sequencing used immunoSEQ multiplex PCR; TCRdb keeps in-frame clones, though not all of them. Of some 370,000 clones listed, over 75% are singletons. The material sequenced was peripheral blood. The sequence was collected from a woman aged 25 to 39 with COVID-19, enrolled during active disease. V usage is TRBV10-3 and J usage is TRBJ2-2, with D perhaps matching TRBD2 (5 bases). The CDR3 sequence: CAISGGLTGELFF. CDR3 DNA sequence: TGTGCCATCAGTGGTGGACTCACCGGGGAGCTGTTTTTT.